The clone carrying this T cell receptor (beta chain) was observed many times. The sample comes from a study of T-cell reconstitution after alpha-beta-depleted transplantation in children. The authors prepared the TCRbeta library with unique molecular identifiers. TCRdb reanalysed the PCR reads using MiXCR and keeps one entry per CDR3 protein. Among about 110,000 distinct CDR3 sequences listed, 5% to 7% were seen once. Trimming cost V 2 bases and J 4 bases, with 14 bases left between them. The CDR3 spans 15 residues. Germline CDR1 reads LNHNV; CDR2 reads YYDKDF (reference sequence). The clonotype comes from a male patient aged 2-15 years who had a stem cell transplant for acute lymphoblastic leukemia, so the T cells may come from the graft donor. This chain links TRBV15 with TRBJ1-1; a possible D gene is TRBD1 (6 bases). The source material was PBMCs, mostly from graft donor cells, sampled 360 days after TCRalphabeta/CD19-depleted stem cell transplant. The CDR3 reads CATSRLRRGRTEAFF. The CDR3 nucleotides are TGTGCCACCAGCAGACTTCGCAGGGGCCGCACTGAAGCTTTCTTT.